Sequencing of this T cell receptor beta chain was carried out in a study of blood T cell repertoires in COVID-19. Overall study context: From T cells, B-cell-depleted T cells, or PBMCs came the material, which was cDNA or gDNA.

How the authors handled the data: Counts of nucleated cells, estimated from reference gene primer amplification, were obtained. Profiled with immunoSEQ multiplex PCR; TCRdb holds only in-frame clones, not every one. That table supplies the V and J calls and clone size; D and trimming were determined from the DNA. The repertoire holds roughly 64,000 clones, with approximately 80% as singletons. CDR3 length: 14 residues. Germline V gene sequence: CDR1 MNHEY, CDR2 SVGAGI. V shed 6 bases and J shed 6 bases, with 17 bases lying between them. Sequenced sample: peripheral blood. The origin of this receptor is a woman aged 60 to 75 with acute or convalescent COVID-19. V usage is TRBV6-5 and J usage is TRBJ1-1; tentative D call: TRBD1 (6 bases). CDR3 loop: CASSPLTGRPEAFF. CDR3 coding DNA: TGTGCCAGCAGCCCACTGACAGGAAGGCCTGAAGCTTTCTTT.